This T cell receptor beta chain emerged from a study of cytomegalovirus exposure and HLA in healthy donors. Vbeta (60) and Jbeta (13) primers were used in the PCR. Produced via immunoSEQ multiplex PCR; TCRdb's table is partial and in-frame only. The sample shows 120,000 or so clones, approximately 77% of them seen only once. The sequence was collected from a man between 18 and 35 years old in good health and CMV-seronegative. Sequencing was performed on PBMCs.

Written as DNA, the CDR3 is TGCGCCAGCAGCCTAAATGAGGACTACGAGCAGTACTTC. Encoded protein: CASSLNEDYEQYF. The chain joins TRBV4-1 to TRBJ2-7; D not resolved. Trimming left V 4 bases short and J 3 bases short, with 10 bases between. Germline V gene lookup returns CDR1 MGHRA and CDR2 YSYEKL. This CDR3 spans 13 amino acids.